Only one count was recorded for the clone carrying this TCR beta chain. The CDR3 runs to 14 residues. Per the germline V gene, CDR1 is MNHEY and CDR2 is SVGAGI. V was shortened by 2 bases and J by 6 bases, with 10 bases between the two germline ends. The data originate from a study of blood T cell repertoires in COVID-19. Study-wide background: PBMCs, B-cell-depleted T cells, or T cells were the source of the cDNA or gDNA that made up the material.

The method was immunoSEQ multiplex PCR; TCRdb's version includes in-frame clones alone and lacks a portion of them. The table includes some 270,000 clones, approximately 86% detected once. The chain combines TRBV6-5 with TRBJ2-2; D is unclear. Material: peripheral blood. The clonotype comes from a middle-aged man with active or convalescent COVID-19. In nucleotides, the CDR3 is TGTGCCAGCAGTTACGTAGGTAGCTCCGGGGAGCTGTTTTTT. This gives the protein CASSYVGSSGELFF.